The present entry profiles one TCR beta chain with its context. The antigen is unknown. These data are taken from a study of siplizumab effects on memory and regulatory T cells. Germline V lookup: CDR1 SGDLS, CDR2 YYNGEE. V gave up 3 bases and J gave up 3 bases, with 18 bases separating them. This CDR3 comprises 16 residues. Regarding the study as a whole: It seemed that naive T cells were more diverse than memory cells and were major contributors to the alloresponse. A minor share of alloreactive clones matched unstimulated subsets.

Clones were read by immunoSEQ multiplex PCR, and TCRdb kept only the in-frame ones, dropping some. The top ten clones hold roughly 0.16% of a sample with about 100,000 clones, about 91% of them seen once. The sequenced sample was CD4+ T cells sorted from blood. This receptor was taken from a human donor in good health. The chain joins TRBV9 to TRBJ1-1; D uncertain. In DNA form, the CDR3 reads TGTGCCAGCAGCGGGTCCAGCCTTCACTTGGACACTGAAGCTTTCTTT. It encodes CASSGSSLHLDTEAFF.